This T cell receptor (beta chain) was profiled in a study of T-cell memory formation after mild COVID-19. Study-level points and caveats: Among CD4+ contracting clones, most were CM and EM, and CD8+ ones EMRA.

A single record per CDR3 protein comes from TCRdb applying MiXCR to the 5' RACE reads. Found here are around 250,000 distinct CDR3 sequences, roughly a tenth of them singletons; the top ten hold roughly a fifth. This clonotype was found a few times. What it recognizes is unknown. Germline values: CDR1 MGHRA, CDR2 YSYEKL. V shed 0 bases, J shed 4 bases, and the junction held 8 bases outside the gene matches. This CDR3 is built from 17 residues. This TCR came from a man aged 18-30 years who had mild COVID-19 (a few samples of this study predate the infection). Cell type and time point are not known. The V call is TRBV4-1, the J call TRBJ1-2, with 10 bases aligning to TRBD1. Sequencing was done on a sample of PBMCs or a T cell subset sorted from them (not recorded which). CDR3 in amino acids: CASSQEGTGTGVYGYTF. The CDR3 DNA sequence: TGCGCCAGCAGCCAAGAAGGAACCGGGACAGGGGTCTATGGCTACACCTTC.